The next 31 T cell receptor beta chains were all read from a single sample in a study of response to subunit inactivated influenza vaccine. TCRdb independently ran MiXCR on the RT-PCR reads; one entry per CDR3 protein. The sample includes around 530,000 distinct CDR3 sequences, approximately 15% seen only once; the top ten take 3%. Source: CD4+ T cells sorted from PBMCs, taken around 25 months after vaccination. Receptor source: a man between 45 and 75 years old who received an inactivated influenza vaccine.

A few counts support this clonotype. J is TRBJ2-5 and V is TRBV27; D is possibly TRBD1 (5 bases). V was cut by 4 bases and J by 5 bases, with 20 bases left in between. The CDR3 contains 16 residues. From germline, CDR1 is MNHEY and CDR2 SMNVEV (reference sequence). The CDR3: CASSSILTGFGETQYF. The CDR3 bases are TGTGCCAGCAGTTCGATCCTAACAGGTTTTGGGGAGACCCAGTACTTC.

This clonotype showed up just a few times. The rearrangement links TRBV4-3 to TRBJ2-3; the D gene could be TRBD1 or TRBD2 (5 bases each). V was trimmed by 6 bases and J by 7 bases, leaving 23 bases between them. The CDR3 contains 16 residues. CDR1 LGHNA and CDR2 YSLEER come from the germline V gene. CDR3 in amino acids: CASSPTLAAGANTQYF. The CDR3 bases are TGCGCCAGCAGTCCAACCCTAGCCGCCGGGGCAAATACGCAGTATTTT.

The chain uses TRBV27 and TRBJ1-1; D call uncertain. The germline CDR1 and CDR2 sequences are MNHEY and SMNVEV (reference sequence). Between the trimmed V and J ends, which lost 5 bases and 4 bases, there was a span of 11 bases. This CDR3 region has 13 residues. The CDR3 DNA is TGTGCCAGCAGTCCCCATGTACGCACTGAAGCTTTCTTT. Translated, it gives CASSPHVRTEAFF.

This clonotype appeared a few times. The chain couples TRBV20-1 to TRBJ2-7, with 7 bases lining up with TRBD2. After removal of 4 bases from V and 6 bases from J, the junction contained 12 bases not matched to a gene. The CDR3 is 14 residues long. The germline V gene encodes CDR1 DFQATT and CDR2 SNEGSKA (reference sequence). CDR3: CSATSRGVSGEQYF. CDR3 sequence (DNA): TGCAGTGCTACTTCACGGGGGGTCTCGGGCGAGCAGTACTTC.

The J gene is TRBJ2-7, the V gene TRBV5-1, with unresolved D. The ends were cut back, 5 bases at V and 5 bases at J, with 17 bases in the middle. Germline V gene data show CDR1 as SGHRS and CDR2 as YFSETQ. This CDR3 comprises 14 residues. The CDR3 DNA reads as TGCGCCAGCAGTCGTCGCAGGACGGACGACGAGCAGTACTTC. Translated, it gives CASSRRRTDDEQYF.

The V call is TRBV12-3 or TRBV12-4, the J call TRBJ2-7; 7 positions agree with TRBD1. There are 16 residues in the CDR3. V was clipped by 4 bases and J by 1 base; unmatched bases: 10. The CDR3 is CASSSGWDSPSYEQYF. CDR3 DNA: TGTGCCAGCAGTTCTGGGTGGGACAGTCCATCCTACGAGCAGTACTTC.

The CDR3 coding sequence is TGTGCCAGCACGACGCAGGGCTTCACCGGGGAGCTGTTTTTT. This translates into CASTTQGFTGELFF. This sequence joins TRBV6-1 and TRBJ2-2; D perhaps matches TRBD1 (5 bases). Trimming left V 7 bases short and J 4 bases short, with 13 bases between. Germline lookup yields CDR1 MNHNS and CDR2 SASEGT. There are 14 residues in the CDR3.

The V gene is TRBV14, the J gene TRBJ2-3, with 9 bases matching TRBD2. Trimming cost V 3 bases and J 6 bases; bases outside gene matches: 13. The germline V gene has CDR1 SGHDN and CDR2 FVKESK. This CDR3 is 17 amino acids long. The CDR3 DNA is TGTGCCAGCAGCCAGCGGGGGGGACCATTAAGACCGGATACGCAGTATTTT. Translating gives CASSQRGGPLRPDTQYF.

This clonotype appeared many times. The V call is TRBV5-1, the J call TRBJ2-3; D may be TRBD1 (5 bases). The CDR3 spans 14 residues. V was shortened by 0 bases and J by 4 bases, with 9 bases between the two germline ends. CDR1 is SGHRS, CDR2 YFSETQ, per germline. Written as DNA, the CDR3 is TGCGCCAGCAGCTTGGACAGGTTCCCAGATACGCAGTATTTT. As protein: CASSLDRFPDTQYF.

V usage is TRBV30 and J usage is TRBJ2-1, with D hard to call. Trimming pared 3 bases from V and 7 bases from J, leaving 7 bases between. Germline CDR1 reads GTSNPN; CDR2 reads SVGIG (reference sequence). This CDR3 comprises 11 residues. The CDR3 here is CAWRTGNEQFF. The CDR3 DNA follows: TGTGCCTGGAGGACCGGGAATGAGCAGTTCTTC.

This clonotype was seen repeatedly, ten times or more. The genes are TRBV5-1 and TRBJ2-2; the D call may be TRBD1 or TRBD2 (5 bases each). CDR1 is SGHRS and CDR2 is YFSETQ in the germline V gene. This CDR3 is built from 17 residues. V gave up 0 bases and J gave up 2 bases, with 14 bases separating them. CDR3 in DNA: TGCGCCAGCAGCTTGGGCCCAAGGGACGGAAACACCGGGGAGCTGTTTTTT. Its protein product is CASSLGPRDGNTGELFF.

About this clonotype: Here the CDR3 omits its conserved ending phenylalanine or tryptophan, so a read error is the likely source. The chain links TRBV20-1 to TRBJ2-1, with D tentatively TRBD2 (6 bases). Trimming stripped 4 bases from V and 4 bases from J, with 11 bases between. This CDR3 contains 13 residues. CDR1 is DFQATT and CDR2 is SNEGSKA in the germline V gene (reference sequence). For the CDR3, the DNA is TGCAGTGCTACGGGACTCCGGTACAATGAGCAGTTCATC. Protein: CSATGLRYNEQFI.

The chain carries TRBV12-3 or TRBV12-4 and TRBJ2-7, with TRBD1 matching 10 bases. The V segment lost 3 bases and the J segment 9 bases; nucleotides outside the gene matches: 8. The CDR3 runs 14 residues. The CDR3 here is CASSFGDRGSGQYF. The CDR3 DNA sequence: TGTGCCAGCAGTTTTGGGGACAGGGGCTCGGGGCAGTACTTC.

This clonotype was found a few times. V gene TRBV4-3 combines with J gene TRBJ2-7, with TRBD2 as a possible D gene (6 bases). Per germline, CDR1 LGHNA and CDR2 YSLEER. The CDR3 spans 12 residues. Trimming removed 7 bases from V and 5 bases from J, with 12 bases in between. The CDR3 reads CASTGDKDEQYF. The DNA of the CDR3 is TGCGCCAGCACGGGGGATAAGGACGAGCAGTACTTC.

The chain combines TRBV20-1 with TRBJ2-5; TRBD2 agrees at 13 bases. The CDR3 contains 16 residues. Germline CDR1 reads DFQATT; CDR2 reads SNEGSKA (reference sequence). The V and J ends lost 6 bases and 4 bases, in that order; junction bases with no gene match: 11. The CDR3 DNA reads as TGCAGTGCCACCCCGCGACTAGCGGGAGGCATAGAGACCCAGTACTTC. It encodes CSATPRLAGGIETQYF.

V is TRBV20-1 and J is TRBJ2-1; 14 bases map to TRBD2. The trim removed 1 base at V and 7 bases at J, leaving 6 bases unmatched. Germline V gene sequence: CDR1 DFQATT, CDR2 SNEGSKA (reference sequence). There are 16 residues in the CDR3. CDR3 DNA: TGCAGTGCTAGAGCGCCGGGACTAGCGGGAGAAAATGAGCAGTTCTTC. This sequence encodes CSARAPGLAGENEQFF.

This clonotype was recorded many times. J is TRBJ2-4 and V is TRBV5-1; D might be TRBD1 or TRBD2, each matching 5 bases. The V gene lost 1 base and the J gene lost 0 bases, with 11 bases spanning the gap. Germline CDR1 reads SGHRS; CDR2 reads YFSETQ. There are 16 residues in the CDR3. CDR3 sequence reads: CASSLRTGQAKNIQYF. The CDR3 DNA follows: TGCGCCAGCAGCTTGCGGACTGGACAAGCCAAAAACATTCAGTACTTC.

There are a few counts of this clonotype. V gene TRBV6-1 combines with J gene TRBJ2-2; D is possibly TRBD1 (6 bases). This CDR3 region has 14 residues. Germline-derived CDR1 and CDR2 are MNHNS and SASEGT. Trimming removed 6 bases from V and 6 bases from J, with 14 bases in between. For the CDR3, the DNA is TGTGCCAGCAGGGGGGCAGATTATGCCGGGGAGCTGTTTTTT. It codes for CASRGADYAGELFF.

This clonotype has a count of ten or more. The V gene is TRBV12-3 or TRBV12-4, the J gene TRBJ1-2; 9 positions match TRBD1. This CDR3 comprises 13 residues. V was clipped by 5 bases and J by 7 bases; unmatched bases: 5. The CDR3 coding sequence is TGTGCCAGCAGTCCAACAGGGGGCGGTGGCTACACCTTC. The encoded protein is CASSPTGGGGYTF.

The chain is built from TRBV28 and TRBJ1-2; possibly TRBD1 for D (6 bases). CDR3 length equals 16 residues. V lost 8 bases and J 2 bases, leaving 21 bases between the germline ends. Germline CDR1 reads MDHEN; CDR2 reads SYDVKM. CDR3 sequence (DNA): TGTGCCAGCGGAGCCTACTACAGGGACTCGAACTATGGCTACACCTTC. This codes for CASGAYYRDSNYGYTF.

This sequence joins TRBV24-1 and TRBJ2-2; D is unresolved. Trimming pared 0 bases from V and 4 bases from J, leaving 14 bases between. Germline-derived CDR1 and CDR2 are KGHDR and SFDVKD. This CDR3 has 17 residues. The DNA for the CDR3 is TGTGCCACCAGTGATTTGGAGGAGCCCTGGGGCACCGGGGAGCTGTTTTTT. Protein sequence: CATSDLEEPWGTGELFF.

CDR3 region: CASSLGLAGGYTDTQYF. CDR3 bases: TGTGCCAGCAGCTTGGGACTAGCGGGAGGCTACACAGATACGCAGTATTTT. The chain uses TRBV7-2 and TRBJ2-3, with 15 bases identical to TRBD2. The CDR3 extends over 17 amino acids. Germline CDR1 reads SGHTA; CDR2 reads FQGNSA. Losses at the gene ends were 3 bases for V and 2 bases for J; bases not matched to a gene: 3. Based on the CDR3 plus reference TRBV7-2 and TRBJ2-3, the full variable domain is GAGVSQSPSNKVTEKGKDVELRCDPISGHTALYWYRQSLGQGLEFLIYFQGNSAPDKSGLPSDRFSAERTGGSVSTLTIQRTQQEDSAVYLCASSLGLAGGYTDTQYFGPGTRLTVL.

Remarks on this clonotype: One base away lies a much larger clone, so this may be a sequencing read error. The V gene is TRBV10-3, the J gene TRBJ2-1; D uncertain. V was clipped by 3 bases and J by 4 bases, with 1 base between them. Germline-derived CDR1 and CDR2 are ENHRY and SYGVKD. The CDR3 has 11 residues. The CDR3 DNA is TGTGCCATCAGTGAATACAATGAGCAGTTCTTC. As protein: CAISEYNEQFF.

CDR3 amino acids: CSARTALSYEQYF. The CDR3 nucleotides are TGCAGTGCTAGGACAGCCCTCTCCTACGAGCAGTACTTC. The chain is built from TRBV20-1 and TRBJ2-7; TRBD1 might be the D (5 bases). The CDR3 has 13 amino acids. Germline V lookup: CDR1 DFQATT, CDR2 SNEGSKA (reference sequence). Deletions cut 3 bases from V and 0 bases from J, with 9 bases between.

The chain couples TRBV12-3 or TRBV12-4 to TRBJ2-7; 8 bases align to TRBD2. With V trimmed by 3 bases and J by 8 bases, 18 bases remained unmatched. This CDR3 is built from 17 residues. The CDR3 loop is CASSFRPLLAAPPQQYF. The DNA for the CDR3 is TGTGCCAGCAGTTTTAGGCCCCTACTAGCGGCCCCGCCCCAGCAGTACTTC.

This clonotype appeared a few times. The chain combines TRBV6-5 with TRBJ2-7; D may match TRBD1 or TRBD2 (5 bases each). CDR1 MNHEY and CDR2 SVGAGI come from the germline V gene. Between the trimmed V and J ends, which lost 2 bases and 0 bases, there was a span of 8 bases. The CDR3 has 14 residues. The CDR3 loop reads CASSYIGTSYEQYF. In DNA, the CDR3 is TGTGCCAGCAGTTACATAGGGACCTCCTACGAGCAGTACTTC.

The V gene is TRBV12-3 or TRBV12-4, the J gene TRBJ1-6; D uncertain. Trimming cost V 2 bases and J 10 bases, with 12 bases left between them. The CDR3 is made up of 14 amino acids. CDR3 sequence: CASSLSWDRSPLHF. The CDR3 DNA is TGTGCCAGCAGTTTAAGCTGGGATAGGTCACCCCTCCACTTT.

This chain joins TRBV7-8 and TRBJ1-1; TRBD1 matches 7 bases. V trimming: 4 bases; J trimming: 0 bases; junction bases outside the gene matches: 8. The CDR3 covers 16 residues. Germline V gene data show CDR1 as SGHVS and CDR2 as FQNEAQ. In DNA form, the CDR3 reads TGTGCCAGCAGCTCGGGACAGTTAAGCATGAACACTGAAGCTTTCTTT. It encodes CASSSGQLSMNTEAFF.

This clonotype appeared many times. J is TRBJ2-2 and V is TRBV3-1, with TRBD1 matching 7 bases. This CDR3 region has 14 residues. Germline V gene lookup returns CDR1 LGHDT and CDR2 YNNKEL (reference sequence). J gave up 9 bases and V 1 base, and 5 bases lay outside the gene matches. CDR3 protein: CASSQADRARELFF. DNA for the CDR3: TGTGCCAGCAGCCAAGCCGACAGGGCGCGGGAGCTGTTTTTT.

Concerning this clonotype itself: One end of the junction varies from germline; a read error may be responsible. The chain combines TRBV5-1 with TRBJ2-3; D unclear. CDR1 SGHRS and CDR2 YFSETQ come from the germline V gene. The CDR3 totals 16 residues. CDR3 in amino acids: CASSLPTAVLTETQYF. The CDR3 bases are TGCGCCAGCAGCTTGCCTACGGCCGTACTCACAGAGACGCAGTATTTT.

This chain links TRBV7-8 with TRBJ2-3, with 9 bases lining up with TRBD2. The CDR3 has 15 residues. CDR1 and CDR2 from the germline V gene are SGHVS and FQNEAQ. J gave up 8 bases and V 5 bases, and 11 bases lay outside the gene matches. CDR3 bases: TGTGCCAGCAGCCCCGGGGGCGGGAGGGCCCCTACGCAGTATTTT. This sequence encodes CASSPGGGRAPTQYF.